This T cell receptor (beta chain) was obtained from a study of control samples from healthy donors and cancer patients. The assay was immunoSEQ multiplex PCR, and TCRdb's table has in-frame clones only and misses some. This sample carries roughly 100,000 clones, 83% of them seen once, and the ten largest clones take roughly 13%. CDR1 and CDR2 (germline): SGHTS, YDEGEE. Trimming pared 9 bases from V and 13 bases from J, leaving 8 bases between. The CDR3 extends over 8 amino acids. The clonotype comes from a woman aged 45-59 years in good health. The chain recombines TRBV5-8 with TRBJ2-1; no clear D gene. The material sequenced was blood. The CDR3: CAISPQFF. In DNA, the CDR3 is TGTGCCATCTCCCCCCAGTTCTTC.